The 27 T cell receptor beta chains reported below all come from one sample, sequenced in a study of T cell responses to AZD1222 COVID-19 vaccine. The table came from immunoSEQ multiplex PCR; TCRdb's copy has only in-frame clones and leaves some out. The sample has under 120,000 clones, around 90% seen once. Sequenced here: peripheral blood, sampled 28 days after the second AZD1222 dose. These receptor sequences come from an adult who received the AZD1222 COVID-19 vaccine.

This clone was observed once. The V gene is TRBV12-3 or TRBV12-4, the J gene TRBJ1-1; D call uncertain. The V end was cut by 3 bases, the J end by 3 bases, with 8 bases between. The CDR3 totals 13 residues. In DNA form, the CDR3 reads TGTGCCAGCAGTTTTAGTGCGGACACTGAAGCTTTCTTT. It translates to CASSFSADTEAFF.

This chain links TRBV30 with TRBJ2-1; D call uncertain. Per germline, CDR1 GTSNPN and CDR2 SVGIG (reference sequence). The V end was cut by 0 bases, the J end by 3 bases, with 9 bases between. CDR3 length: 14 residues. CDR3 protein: CAWSVLADYNEQFF. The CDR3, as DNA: TGTGCCTGGAGTGTACTCGCGGACTACAATGAGCAGTTCTTC.

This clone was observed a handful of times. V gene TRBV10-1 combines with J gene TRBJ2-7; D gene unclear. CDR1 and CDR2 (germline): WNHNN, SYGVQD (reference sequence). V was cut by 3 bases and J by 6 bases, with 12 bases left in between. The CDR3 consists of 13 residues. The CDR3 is CASSDRALGEQYF. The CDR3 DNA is TGCGCCAGCAGTGATCGGGCCCTCGGCGAGCAGTACTTC.

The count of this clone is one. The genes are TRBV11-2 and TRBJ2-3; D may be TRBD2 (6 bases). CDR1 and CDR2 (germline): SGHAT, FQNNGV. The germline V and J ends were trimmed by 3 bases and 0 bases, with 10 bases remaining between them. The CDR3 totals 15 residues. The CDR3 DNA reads TGTGCCAGCAGCTTCGGGACTCCGAGCACAGATACGCAGTATTTT. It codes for CASSFGTPSTDTQYF. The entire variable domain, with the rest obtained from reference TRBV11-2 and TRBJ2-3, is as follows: EAGVAQSPRYKIIEKRQSVAFWCNPISGHATLYWYQQILGQGPKLLIQFQNNGVVDDSQLPKDRFSAERLKGVDSTLKIQPAKLEDSAVYLCASSFGTPSTDTQYFGPGTRLTVL.

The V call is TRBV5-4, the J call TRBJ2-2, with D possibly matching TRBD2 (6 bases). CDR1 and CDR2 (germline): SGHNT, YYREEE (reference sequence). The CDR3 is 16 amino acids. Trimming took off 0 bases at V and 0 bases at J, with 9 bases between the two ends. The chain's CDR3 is CASSLGGDPNTGELFF. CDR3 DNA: TGTGCCAGCAGCTTGGGCGGGGACCCGAACACCGGGGAGCTGTTTTTT.

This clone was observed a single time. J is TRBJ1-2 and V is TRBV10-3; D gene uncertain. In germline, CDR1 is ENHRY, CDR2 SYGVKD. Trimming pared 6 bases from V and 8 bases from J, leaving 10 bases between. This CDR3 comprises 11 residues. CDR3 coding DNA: TGTGCCATCAGCGCTACTGGAGGCTACACCTTC. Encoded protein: CAISATGGYTF.

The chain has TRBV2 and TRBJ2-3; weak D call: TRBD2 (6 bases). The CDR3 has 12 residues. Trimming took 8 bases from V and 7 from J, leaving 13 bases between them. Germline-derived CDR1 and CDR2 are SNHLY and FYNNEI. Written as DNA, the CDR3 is TGTGCCAGCTCGTCTAGCGAGAATACGCAGTATTTT. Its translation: CASSSSENTQYF.

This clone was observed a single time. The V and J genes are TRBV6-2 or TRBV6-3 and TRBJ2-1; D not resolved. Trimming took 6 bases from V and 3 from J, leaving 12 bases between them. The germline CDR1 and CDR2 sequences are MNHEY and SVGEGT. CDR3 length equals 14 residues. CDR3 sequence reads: CASSRKADYNEQFF. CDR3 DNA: TGTGCCAGCAGCCGTAAGGCGGACTACAATGAGCAGTTCTTC.

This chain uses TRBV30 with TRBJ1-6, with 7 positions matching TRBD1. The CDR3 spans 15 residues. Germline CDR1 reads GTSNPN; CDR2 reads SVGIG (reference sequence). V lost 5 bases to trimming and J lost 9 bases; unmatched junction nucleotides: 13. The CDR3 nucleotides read TGTGCCTGGCTGCGAAAGGGGGCGTATGGTTCACCCCTCCACTTT. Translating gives CAWLRKGAYGSPLHF.

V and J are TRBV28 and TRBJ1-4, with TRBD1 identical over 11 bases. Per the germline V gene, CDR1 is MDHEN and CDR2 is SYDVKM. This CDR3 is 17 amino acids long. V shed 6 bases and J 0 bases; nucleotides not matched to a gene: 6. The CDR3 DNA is TGTGCCAGCAGCTACGGGACAGGGGGGGCAACTAATGAAAAACTGTTTTTT. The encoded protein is CASSYGTGGATNEKLFF.

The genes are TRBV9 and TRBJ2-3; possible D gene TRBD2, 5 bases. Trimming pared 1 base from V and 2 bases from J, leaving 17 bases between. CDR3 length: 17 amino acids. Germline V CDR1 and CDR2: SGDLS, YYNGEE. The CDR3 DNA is TGTGCCAGCAGCGTAAGGGATGTGACGGGGTTCACAGATACGCAGTATTTT. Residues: CASSVRDVTGFTDTQYF.

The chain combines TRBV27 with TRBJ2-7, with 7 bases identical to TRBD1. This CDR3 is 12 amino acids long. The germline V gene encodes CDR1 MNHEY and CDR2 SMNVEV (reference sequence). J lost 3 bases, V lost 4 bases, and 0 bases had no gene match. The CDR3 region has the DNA TGTGCCAGCAGTTCAGGGGGCTACGAGCAGTACTTC. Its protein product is CASSSGGYEQYF.

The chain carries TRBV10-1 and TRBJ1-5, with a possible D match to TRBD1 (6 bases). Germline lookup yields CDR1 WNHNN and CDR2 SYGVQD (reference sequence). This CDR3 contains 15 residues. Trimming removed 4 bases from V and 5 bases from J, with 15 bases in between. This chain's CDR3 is CASSALTGFDQPQHF. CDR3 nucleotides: TGCGCCAGCAGTGCGTTGACAGGTTTCGATCAGCCCCAGCATTTT.

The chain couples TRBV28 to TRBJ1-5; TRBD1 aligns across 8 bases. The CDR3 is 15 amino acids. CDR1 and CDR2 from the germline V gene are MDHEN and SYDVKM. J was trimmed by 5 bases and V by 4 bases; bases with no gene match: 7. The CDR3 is CASSSRQGIYQPQHF. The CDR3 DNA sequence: TGTGCCAGCAGTTCTCGACAGGGGATCTATCAGCCCCAGCATTTT.

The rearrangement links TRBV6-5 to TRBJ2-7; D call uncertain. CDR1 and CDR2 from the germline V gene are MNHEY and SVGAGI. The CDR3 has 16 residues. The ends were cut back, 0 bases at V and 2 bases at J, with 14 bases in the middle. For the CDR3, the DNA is TGTGCCAGCAGTTACTCTTTCCAGGTGACAACCTACGAGCAGTACTTC. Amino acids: CASSYSFQVTTYEQYF.

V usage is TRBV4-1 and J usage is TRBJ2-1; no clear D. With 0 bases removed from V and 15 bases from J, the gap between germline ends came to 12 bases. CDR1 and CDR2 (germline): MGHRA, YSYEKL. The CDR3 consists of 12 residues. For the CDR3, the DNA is TGCGCCAGCAGCCAAGACTCAGATGCCCGGTTCTTC. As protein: CASSQDSDARFF.

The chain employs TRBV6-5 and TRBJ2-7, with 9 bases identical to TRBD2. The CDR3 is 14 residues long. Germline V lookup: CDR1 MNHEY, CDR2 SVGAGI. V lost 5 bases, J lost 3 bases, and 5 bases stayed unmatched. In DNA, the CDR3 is TGTGCCAGCAGTACTGCTAGCGGGATCTACGAGCAGTACTTC. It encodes CASSTASGIYEQYF.

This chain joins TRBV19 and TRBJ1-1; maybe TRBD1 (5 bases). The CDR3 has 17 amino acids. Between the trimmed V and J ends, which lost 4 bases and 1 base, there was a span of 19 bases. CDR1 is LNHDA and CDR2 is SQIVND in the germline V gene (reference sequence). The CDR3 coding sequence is TGTGCCAGTAGTAAACCATTTAGGACCACAGGGAACACTGAAGCTTTCTTT. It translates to CASSKPFRTTGNTEAFF. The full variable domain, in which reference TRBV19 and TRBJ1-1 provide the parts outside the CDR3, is DGGITQSPKYLFRKEGQNVTLSCEQNLNHDAMYWYRQDPGQGLRLIYYSQIVNDFQKGDIAEGYSVSREKKESFPLTVTSAQKNPTAFYLCASSKPFRTTGNTEAFFGQGTRLTVV.

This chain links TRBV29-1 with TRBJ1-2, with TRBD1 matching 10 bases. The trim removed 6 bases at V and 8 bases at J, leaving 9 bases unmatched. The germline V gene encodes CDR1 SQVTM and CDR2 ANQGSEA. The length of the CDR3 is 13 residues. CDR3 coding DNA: TGCAGCGTCCAGCCCGGACAGGGGGACGGCTACACCTTC. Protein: CSVQPGQGDGYTF.

In DNA form, the CDR3 reads TGTGCCAGCAGCTTAGTGGGGACAGCCAAAAACATTCAGTACTTC. It specifies CASSLVGTAKNIQYF. This chain joins TRBV7-2 and TRBJ2-4; D may be TRBD1 or TRBD2 (5 bases each). This CDR3 has 15 amino acids. Germline-derived CDR1 and CDR2 are SGHTA and FQGNSA. V was clipped by 1 base and J by 0 bases, with 7 bases between them.

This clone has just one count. CDR3 amino acids: CASKGPGSGNTIYF. The CDR3 nucleotides are TGTGCCAGCAAAGGGCCGGGGTCTGGAAACACCATATATTTT. The rearrangement links TRBV27 to TRBJ1-3; D gene unclear. Per the germline V gene, CDR1 is MNHEY and CDR2 is SMNVEV (reference sequence). The CDR3 contains 14 residues. V lost 7 bases and J lost 1, with 11 bases in between.

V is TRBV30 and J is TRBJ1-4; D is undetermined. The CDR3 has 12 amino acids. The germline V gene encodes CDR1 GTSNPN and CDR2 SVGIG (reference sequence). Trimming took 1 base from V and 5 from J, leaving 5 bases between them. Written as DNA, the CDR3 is TGTGCCTGGAGTGGCAGGAATGAAAAACTGTTTTTT. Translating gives CAWSGRNEKLFF.

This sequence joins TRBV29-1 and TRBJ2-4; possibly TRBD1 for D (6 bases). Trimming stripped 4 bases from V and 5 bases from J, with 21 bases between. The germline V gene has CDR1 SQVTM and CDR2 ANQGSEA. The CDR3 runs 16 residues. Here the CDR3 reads CSVALILGAKENIQYF. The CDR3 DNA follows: TGCAGCGTTGCTTTGATTTTGGGGGCGAAGGAAAACATTCAGTACTTC.

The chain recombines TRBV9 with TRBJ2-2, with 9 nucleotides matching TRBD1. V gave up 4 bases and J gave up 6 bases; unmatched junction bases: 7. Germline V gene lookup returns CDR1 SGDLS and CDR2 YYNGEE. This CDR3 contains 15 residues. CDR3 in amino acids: CASSPQGAYPGELFF. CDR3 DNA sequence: TGTGCCAGCAGCCCACAGGGGGCATATCCCGGGGAGCTGTTTTTT.

DNA for the CDR3: TGTGCCAGCAGTAACATAAGGAGCTCCTACGAGCAGTACTTC. This codes for CASSNIRSSYEQYF. The chain carries TRBV28 and TRBJ2-7; D is unclear. Germline CDR1 MDHEN, CDR2 SYDVKM. This CDR3 region has 14 residues. Trimming stripped 5 bases from V and 0 bases from J, with 11 bases between.

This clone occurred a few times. The CDR3 nucleotides read TGCGCCAGCAGCTATCCTGGAACCGGGACGGCTGATTACGAGCAGTACTTC. Translated, it gives CASSYPGTGTADYEQYF. The chain couples TRBV5-1 to TRBJ2-7; D could derive from TRBD1 or TRBD2 (5 bases each). Per the germline V gene, CDR1 is SGHRS and CDR2 is YFSETQ. This CDR3 region has 17 residues. V lost 3 bases and J 4 bases, leaving 23 bases between the germline ends. The whole variable domain, filled in from reference TRBV5-1 and TRBJ2-7, reads KAGVTQTPRYLIKTRGQQVTLSCSPISGHRSVSWYQQTPGQGLQFLFEYFSETQRNKGNFPGRFSGRQFSNSRSEMNVSTLELGDSALYLCASSYPGTGTADYEQYFGPGTRLTVT.

CDR3 region: CASNPRLNGGTEAFF. Here the CDR3 DNA reads TGTGCCAGCAATCCCCGGCTGAATGGTGGGACTGAAGCTTTCTTT. The chain employs TRBV6-5 and TRBJ1-1; D gene unclear. Germline V lookup: CDR1 MNHEY, CDR2 SVGAGI. CDR3 length: 15 amino acids. The V and J ends lost 7 bases and 5 bases respectively, with 20 bases between them.